The rows below give T cell receptor beta chains drawn from one sample of a study of metastatic and nonmetastatic thyroid tumors. TCRdb re-called the PCR reads through MiXCR. The sample consists of fewer than 100,000 clones, about 15% of them appearing once. Sequencing input: blood. These receptors came from a female donor with papillary thyroid cancer or a benign thyroid nodule (not recorded which). Some clones in this sample may be carry-over from other donors' samples. Each CDR3 is given with its conserved first and last residue. Each record gives: D gene, J gene, V gene, clone size, CDR3 protein, CDR3 DNA. The D gene is left open where the match is weak. Clone size is not always given. Where it is, it says once, few, many or a class for expanded clones.

>TRBD1|TRBJ2-7|TRBV2|-
CASSDGTGGESSYEQYF
TGTGCCAGCAGTGATGGTACAGGGGGCGAATCCTCCTACGAGCAGTACTTC
>-|TRBJ2-4|TRBV28|many
CASSFVQGAKNIQYF
TGTGCCAGCAGTTTTGTGCAGGGAGCCAAAAACATTCAGTACTTC
>-|TRBJ2-7|TRBV6-1|many
CASRRMGTQGPYEQYF
TGTGCCAGCAGAAGAATGGGGACTCAGGGCCCCTACGAGCAGTACTTC
>-|TRBJ2-5|TRBV7-2|many
CASSLDLWGWETQYF
TGTGCCAGCAGCTTAGACCTTTGGGGGTGGGAGACCCAGTACTTC
>-|TRBJ1-1|TRBV6-1|many
CASSPGPARVAFF
TGTGCCAGCAGTCCAGGGCCAGCTAGGGTAGCTTTCTTT
>TRBD1|TRBJ1-5|TRBV28|many
CASRDDRGSNQPQHF
TGTGCCAGCAGGGATGACAGGGGTAGCAATCAGCCCCAGCATTTT
>-|TRBJ1-1|TRBV27|many
CASSFGGRNTEAFF
TGTGCCAGCAGTTTTGGGGGCCGGAACACTGAAGCTTTCTTT
>-|TRBJ1-3|TRBV6-5|few
CASSYGTYSGNTIYF
TGTGCCAGCAGTTATGGAACGTACTCTGGAAACACCATATATTTT
>-|TRBJ2-3|TRBV5-1|many
CASSLRSTDTQYF
TGCGCCAGCAGCCTCAGAAGCACAGATACGCAGTATTTT
>TRBD2|TRBJ2-3|TRBV11-1|many
CASSLVGGGASDTQYF
TGTGCCAGCAGCTTAGTGGGCGGGGGGGCTTCGGATACGCAGTATTTT
>-|TRBJ1-4|TRBV4-2|many
CASSQSQGFRVKLFF
TGTGCCAGCAGCCAATCTCAGGGGTTCCGGGTAAAACTGTTTTTT
>-|TRBJ2-5|TRBV4-1|many
CASSQIQETQYF
TGCGCCAGCAGCCAAATCCAAGAGACCCAGTACTTC
>-|TRBJ1-1|TRBV15|few
CATSKIGQREEAEAFF
TGTGCCACCAGCAAGATAGGACAGAGGGAGGAGGCTGAAGCTTTCTTT
>-|TRBJ2-5|TRBV5-1|many
CASSLGQRGTQYF
TGCGCCAGCAGCTTGGGACAGAGGGGGACCCAGTACTTC
>TRBD2|TRBJ2-2|TRBV10-3|-
CAIFGTSGVTGDLFF
TGTGCCATCTTCGGTACTAGCGGGGTTACCGGGGATCTGTTTTTT